This entry features one TCR beta chain sequence. As yet, its antigen is unknown. Germline loops: CDR1 SGHRS, CDR2 YFSETQ. V gave up 4 bases and J gave up 3 bases; unmatched junction bases: 4. The CDR3 is 14 amino acids. The data originate from a study of cytomegalovirus exposure and HLA in healthy donors. Looking at the study overall: Among over 300 genotyped donors, about 85% fell in the Caucasian-associated ancestry cluster. Study-level results: Accurate prediction of HLA-A and HLA-B alleles (for most subjects) was reportedly achieved from TCR beta sequences. DRB1 showed the most TCR associations and HLA-C the fewest in a later analysis, as rates varied by HLA locus. HLA restriction was apparent for most CMV-associated TCR beta chains in a later analysis.

The PCR ran on 60 Vbeta and 13 Jbeta primers. Here immunoSEQ multiplex PCR was the method, and the copy in TCRdb shows in-frame clones only, minus some. The sample lists over 150,000 clones; approximately 84% were seen once. This sequence was found in a boy between 2 and 10 years old in good health and CMV-seronegative. The chain is built from TRBV5-1 and TRBJ2-5, with TRBD1 identical over 9 bases. Sequenced material: PBMCs. CDR3 residues: CASSRRTGEETQYF. CDR3 nucleotide sequence: TGCGCCAGCAGCCGCCGGACAGGGGAAGAGACCCAGTACTTC.